This TCR beta chain is drawn from a study of control samples from healthy donors and cancer patients (dated by TCRdb to about 2020). The library relied on the immunoSEQ multiplex PCR assay. Not all clones reach the TCRdb copy of this immuneACCESS table, which keeps in-frame sequences only. Checked studies attribute under half of the gap to unresolved V genes and leave the rest unexplained. The table for this sample lists approximately 86,000 clones; around nine tenths of them were counted only once. The ten most abundant clones make up 21% of the sample. V is shortened by 8 bases, J by 2 bases, and the region joining them spans 17 bases. CDR3 length: 15 amino acids, cysteine to phenylalanine. This entry keeps only the CDR3 DNA: 45 bases, framed from base 1. From a lookup of the germline V gene (reference sequence), CDR1 and CDR2 are LGHDT and YNNKEL. Concerning this clone: There is no known antigen for this receptor. Base qualities are missing; no much larger clone stands one base away.

The TCR comes from a man aged 25 to 40 in good health. The rearrangement combines TRBV3-1 (or the pseudogene TRBV3-2) with TRBJ2-3; the D segment might be TRBD1 or TRBD2, since each matches 6 bases. Sequenced input: blood. The nucleotides read TGTGCCAGCGAGGGGGGTGGGGACCCCACAGATACGCAGTATTTT. It encodes CASEGGGDPTDTQYF.